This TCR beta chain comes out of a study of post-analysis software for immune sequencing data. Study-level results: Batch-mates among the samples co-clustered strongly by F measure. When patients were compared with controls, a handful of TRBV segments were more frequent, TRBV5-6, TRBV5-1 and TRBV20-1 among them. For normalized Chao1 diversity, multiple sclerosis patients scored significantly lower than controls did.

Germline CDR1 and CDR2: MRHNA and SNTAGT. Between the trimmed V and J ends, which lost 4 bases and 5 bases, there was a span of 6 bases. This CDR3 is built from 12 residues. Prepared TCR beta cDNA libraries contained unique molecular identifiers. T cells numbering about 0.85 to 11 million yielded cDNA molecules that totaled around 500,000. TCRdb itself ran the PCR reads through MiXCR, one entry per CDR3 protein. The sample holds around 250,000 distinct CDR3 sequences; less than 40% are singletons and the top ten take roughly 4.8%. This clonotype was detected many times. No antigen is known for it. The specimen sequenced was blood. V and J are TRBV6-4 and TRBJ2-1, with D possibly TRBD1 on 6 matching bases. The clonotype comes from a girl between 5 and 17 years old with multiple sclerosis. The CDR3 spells CASSAGDNEQFF. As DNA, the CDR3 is TGTGCCAGCAGTGCAGGGGACAATGAGCAGTTCTTC.